The 19 T cell receptor beta chains in this list originate from one sample, sequenced in a study of cytomegalovirus exposure and HLA in healthy donors (dated by TCRdb to the late 2010s). Preparation of the library involved the immunoSEQ multiplex PCR assay. For the multiplex PCR, a mixture combining 60 forward primers for TCR Vbeta segments and 13 reverse primers for TCR Jbeta segments was used. What TCRdb holds here is the immuneACCESS table cut down to in-frame rearrangements. Part of the clones is not present; checked against another copy, under half of the missing clones reflect an unresolved V gene, and the others are unexplained. The sample profile shows around 140,000 clones; just under 90% of them were found once. Of the sample, more than 4% falls within the top ten clones. The sample consisted of PBMCs. The receptors come from a woman under 40 in good health and CMV-seronegative.

The V call is TRBV5-6, the J call TRBJ2-7; no reliable D call. Germline CDR1 SGHDT, CDR2 YYEEEE. This CDR3 is 14 amino acids long. V dropped 3 bases and J dropped 2 bases, with 12 bases sitting between them. In DNA, the CDR3 is TGTGCCAGCAGCTCCGACTTCGAGGCCTACGAGCAGTACTTC. It codes for CASSSDFEAYEQYF.

The gene calls are TRBV5-4 and TRBJ2-2; 7 nucleotides line up with TRBD2. Losses at the gene ends were 4 bases for V and 5 bases for J; bases not matched to a gene: 2. The CDR3 loop spans 13 amino acids. Germline V CDR1 and CDR2: SGHNT, YYREEE (reference sequence). The CDR3, as DNA: TGTGCCAGCAGCCGGGGGGAAACCGGGGAGCTGTTTTTT. Protein sequence: CASSRGETGELFF.

The chain is built from TRBV2 and TRBJ2-1; the D gene is possibly TRBD2 (5 bases). Germline lookup yields CDR1 SNHLY and CDR2 FYNNEI. This CDR3 spans 13 amino acids. Trimming removed 11 bases at V and 0 bases at J, with 11 bases between. CDR3 coding DNA: TGTGCCGGCTTGGAGGACTCCTACAATGAGCAGTTCTTC. It yields the protein CAGLEDSYNEQFF.

The CDR3 nucleotides read TGTGCCAGCAGCGTAGAGGGTCTAGCACTGAGCGAGCAGTACTTC. Amino acids: CASSVEGLALSEQYF. The chain couples TRBV9 to TRBJ2-5, with D perhaps TRBD2 (5 bases). The end of the DNA is better explained by TRBJ2-7, so the J call may be wrong. Germline CDR1 reads SGDLS; CDR2 reads YYNGEE. There are 15 residues in the CDR3.

The rearrangement joins TRBV5-1 to TRBJ2-7, with a possible D match to TRBD1 (5 bases). The V end was cut by 0 bases, the J end by 2 bases, with 12 bases between. The CDR3 covers 15 residues. Germline V gives CDR1 SGHRS, CDR2 YFSETQ. DNA of the CDR3: TGCGCCAGCAGCTTGGTCCCGGACAACACCTACGAGCAGTACTTC. Encoded protein: CASSLVPDNTYEQYF. Looking up the rest from reference TRBV5-1 and TRBJ2-7 gives the full variable domain: KAGVTQTPRYLIKTRGQQVTLSCSPISGHRSVSWYQQTPGQGLQFLFEYFSETQRNKGNFPGRFSGRQFSNSRSEMNVSTLELGDSALYLCASSLVPDNTYEQYFGPGTRLTVT.

The V and J genes are TRBV9 and TRBJ1-6; D may be TRBD1 (5 bases). V lost 0 bases and J 9 bases, leaving 13 bases between the germline ends. Germline V lookup: CDR1 SGDLS, CDR2 YYNGEE. This CDR3 region has 15 residues. CDR3 protein: CASSVGDSSISPLHF. For the CDR3, the DNA is TGTGCCAGCAGCGTAGGTGACAGTAGCATTTCACCCCTCCACTTT. The whole variable domain, remainder taken from reference TRBV9 and TRBJ1-6, is DSGVTQTPKHLITATGQRVTLRCSPRSGDLSVYWYQQSLDQGLQFLIQYYNGEERAKGNILERFSAQQFPDLHSELNLSSLELGDSALYFCASSVGDSSISPLHFGNGTRLTVT.

The V gene is TRBV7-3, the J gene TRBJ2-1; 16 bases line up with TRBD2. Losses at the gene ends were 4 bases for V and 7 bases for J; bases not matched to a gene: 10. This CDR3 is built from 18 residues. The germline V gene encodes CDR1 SGHTA and CDR2 FQGTGA. CDR3 nucleotides: TGTGCCAGCAGCTCTCTGCCGGGACTAGCGGGGGGGCGGAATGAGCAGTTCTTC. Encoded protein: CASSSLPGLAGGRNEQFF. The full variable domain, with the rest looked up from reference TRBV7-3 and TRBJ2-1, is GAGVSQTPSNKVTEKGKYVELRCDPISGHTALYWYRQSLGQGPEFLIYFQGTGAADDSGLPNDRFFAVRPEGSVSTLKIQRTERGDSAVYLCASSSLPGLAGGRNEQFFGPGTRLTVL.

V and J are TRBV6-5 and TRBJ2-1; 10 bases are shared with TRBD2. V trimming: 5 bases; J trimming: 6 bases; junction bases outside the gene matches: 7. There are 15 residues in the CDR3. Germline V lookup: CDR1 MNHEY, CDR2 SVGAGI. The CDR3 reads CASSPVGLAANEQFF. The CDR3 DNA follows: TGTGCCAGCAGTCCCGTAGGACTAGCGGCCAATGAGCAGTTCTTC.

The chain combines TRBV30 with TRBJ2-1; possibly TRBD2 for D (6 bases). CDR1 is GTSNPN, CDR2 SVGIG, per germline (reference sequence). Trimming took off 4 bases at V and 0 bases at J, with 10 bases between the two ends. This CDR3 has 14 residues. The CDR3 region has the DNA TGTGCCTGGACCAGCGGGCGCTCCTACAATGAGCAGTTCTTC. Translation gives CAWTSGRSYNEQFF.

The J gene is TRBJ1-2, the V gene TRBV28; TRBD1 matches at 7 bases. The germline V gene has CDR1 MDHEN and CDR2 SYDVKM. The CDR3 totals 15 residues. V was clipped by 7 bases and J by 8 bases; unmatched bases: 16. The CDR3 here is CASIMGAGGERGYTF. For the CDR3, the DNA is TGTGCCAGCATCATGGGGGCAGGGGGAGAGCGCGGCTACACCTTC.

V usage is TRBV19 and J usage is TRBJ1-1; the D gene is possibly TRBD1 (5 bases). The germline V gene has CDR1 LNHDA and CDR2 SQIVND (reference sequence). The CDR3 length is 13 residues. Between the trimmed V and J ends, which lost 7 bases and 5 bases, there was a span of 14 bases. CDR3 bases: TGTGCCAGTAAAGCGGGGCGAGGGACTGAAGCTTTCTTT. Translated, it gives CASKAGRGTEAFF.

The gene calls are TRBV5-6 and TRBJ2-1; D might be TRBD2 (6 bases). This CDR3 has 14 residues. The germline V gene encodes CDR1 SGHDT and CDR2 YYEEEE. V lost 4 bases and J lost 6, with 14 bases in between. The CDR3 here is CASSQRVMVNEQFF. In nucleotides, the CDR3 is TGTGCCAGCAGCCAGCGGGTTATGGTCAATGAGCAGTTCTTC.

This chain links TRBV7-7 with TRBJ2-7, with D possibly TRBD2 on 6 matching bases. CDR1 SSHAT and CDR2 FNYEAQ come from the germline V gene (reference sequence). The CDR3 is 13 amino acids. V was trimmed by 5 bases and J by 2 bases, leaving 10 bases between them. The CDR3 spells CASSPGRAYEQYF. CDR3 sequence (DNA): TGTGCCAGCAGCCCCGGGAGAGCCTACGAGCAGTACTTC.

This rearrangement joins TRBV9 to TRBJ2-7, with a tentative D call TRBD2 (5 bases). The length of the CDR3 is 14 residues. The V and J ends lost 4 bases and 4 bases respectively, with 15 bases between them. The germline CDR1 and CDR2 sequences are SGDLS and YYNGEE. CDR3 in amino acids: CASSPAGNHYEQYF. As DNA, the CDR3 is TGTGCCAGCAGCCCCGCCGGGAATCATTACGAGCAGTACTTC.

The gene calls are TRBV7-8 and TRBJ2-7; 10 nucleotides line up with TRBD1. Per germline, CDR1 SGHVS and CDR2 FQNEAQ. With 5 bases clipped from V and 1 base from J, the junction kept 14 bases outside the gene matches. This CDR3 is 18 amino acids long. DNA of the CDR3: TGTGCCAGCAGCCCCGAGGGCCTGGACAGGGGGGTTTCCTACGAGCAGTACTTC. Residues: CASSPEGLDRGVSYEQYF.

With regard to this clone: Within the sample, other DNA sequences also encode this same CDR3. This chain joins TRBV5-1 and TRBJ2-5, with 8 bases that match TRBD1. The length of the CDR3 is 12 residues. J was trimmed by 1 base and V by 7 bases; bases with no gene match: 0. Germline V gives CDR1 SGHRS, CDR2 YFSETQ. The CDR3 here is CASGTGQETQYF. In nucleotides, the CDR3 is TGCGCCAGCGGGACAGGCCAAGAGACCCAGTACTTC.

The genes are TRBV7-9 and TRBJ2-3; 13 positions agree with TRBD2. The CDR3 is 17 residues long. With 5 bases clipped from V and 6 bases from J, the junction kept 11 bases outside the gene matches. In germline, CDR1 is SEHNR, CDR2 FQNEAQ (reference sequence). DNA of the CDR3: TGTGCCAGCAGCGTTAGGGTACTAGCGGGGGGGCCGGATACGCAGTATTTT. It yields the protein CASSVRVLAGGPDTQYF. Looking up the rest from reference TRBV7-9 and TRBJ2-3 gives the full variable domain: DTGVSQNPRHKITKRGQNVTFRCDPISEHNRLYWYRQTLGQGPEFLTYFQNEAQLEKSRLLSDRFSAERPKGSFSTLEIQRTEQGDSAMYLCASSVRVLAGGPDTQYFGPGTRLTVL.

V usage is TRBV7-9 and J usage is TRBJ2-2, with 11 bases aligning to TRBD2. V lost 5 bases, J lost 0 bases, and 5 bases stayed unmatched. Germline CDR1 is SEHNR and CDR2 is FQNEAQ (reference sequence). This CDR3 is built from 17 residues. CDR3 coding DNA: TGTGCCAGCAGCCCTAAGGGACTAGCGGCGAACACCGGGGAGCTGTTTTTT. Translated: CASSPKGLAANTGELFF. Variable domain in full (rest from reference TRBV7-9 and TRBJ2-2): DTGVSQNPRHKITKRGQNVTFRCDPISEHNRLYWYRQTLGQGPEFLTYFQNEAQLEKSRLLSDRFSAERPKGSFSTLEIQRTEQGDSAMYLCASSPKGLAANTGELFFGEGSRLTVL.

The J gene is TRBJ2-1, the V gene TRBV6-1; 16 bases are shared with TRBD2. CDR3 length: 15 amino acids. Germline-derived CDR1 and CDR2 are MNHNS and SASEGT. J lost 7 bases, V lost 4 bases, and 1 base had no gene match. Written as DNA, the CDR3 is TGTGCCAGCAGTGGGGGACTAGCGGGAGGGAATGAGCAGTTCTTC. It yields the protein CASSGGLAGGNEQFF.